What follows are 31 T cell receptor beta chains derived from one specimen sequenced in a study of blood T cells in healthy people across ages. PCR was performed a second time for about 7 to 12 cycles using a sample-barcoded 5' primer and a J-beta primer mix. TCRdb reprocessed the 5' RACE reads with MiXCR, giving one entry per CDR3 protein. This sample has fewer than 800,000 distinct CDR3 sequences; about 30% occur once, and the top ten carry roughly 15%. Sequencing used blood. These receptors were taken from a woman of 80 years or more in good health.

Ten or more counts support this clonotype. J is TRBJ2-3 and V is TRBV7-9; D is unresolved. The germline gives CDR1 SEHNR, CDR2 FQNEAQ (reference sequence). This CDR3 has 18 residues. The ends were cut back, 2 bases at V and 2 bases at J, with 20 bases in the middle. The CDR3 DNA sequence: TGTGCCAGCAGCTTATGGGCCACGGGCTCCTTCCTCACAGATACGCAGTATTTT. Its translation: CASSLWATGSFLTDTQYF. Drawing the rest from reference TRBV7-9 and TRBJ2-3, the complete variable domain is DTGVSQNPRHKITKRGQNVTFRCDPISEHNRLYWYRQTLGQGPEFLTYFQNEAQLEKSRLLSDRFSAERPKGSFSTLEIQRTEQGDSAMYLCASSLWATGSFLTDTQYFGPGTRLTVL.

The chain recombines TRBV7-9 with TRBJ2-4; D might be TRBD1 (6 bases). Judging by the DNA end, TRBJ2-7 fits better; the J call may be wrong. CDR1 is SEHNR and CDR2 is FQNEAQ in the germline V gene (reference sequence). This CDR3 is built from 15 residues. Here the CDR3 reads CASRPQGRFPDEQYF. The CDR3 bases are TGTGCCAGCAGACCTCAGGGGCGTTTCCCTGACGAGCAGTACTTC.

This clonotype was seen ten or more times. This sequence joins TRBV3-1 and TRBJ1-2, with TRBD1 identical over 9 bases. Germline lookup yields CDR1 LGHDT and CDR2 YNNKEL (reference sequence). The CDR3 consists of 14 residues. J was trimmed by 8 bases and V by 5 bases; bases with no gene match: 9. The CDR3 is CASSSLGQGLGYTF. CDR3 bases: TGTGCCAGCAGCTCCCTGGGACAGGGCCTCGGCTACACCTTC. The variable domain in full, with the rest retrieved from reference TRBV3-1 and TRBJ1-2, is DTAVSQTPKYLVTQMGNDKSIKCEQNLGHDTMYWYKQDSKKFLKIMFSYNNKELIINETVPNRFSPKSPDKAHLNLHINSLELGDSAVYFCASSSLGQGLGYTFGSGTRLTVV.

This clonotype was counted a few times. The V call is TRBV18, the J call TRBJ2-7; 9 bases are a match to TRBD1. The CDR3 spans 17 residues. J lost 1 base, V lost 4 bases, and 11 bases had no gene match. CDR1 and CDR2 (germline): KGHSH, LQKENI. CDR3: CASSRAAGTGSSYEQYF. DNA for the CDR3: TGTGCCAGCTCACGAGCTGCCGGGACAGGGAGTTCCTACGAGCAGTACTTC.

Only a few counts were recorded for this clonotype. This chain uses TRBV14 with TRBJ2-3; 9 bases map to TRBD2. The junction had 4 bases not matched to a gene; V was cut back by 0 bases and J by 6 bases. CDR1 is SGHDN and CDR2 is FVKESK in the germline V gene. This CDR3 spans 15 amino acids. The CDR3 region is CASSQEGLALDTQYF. In nucleotides, the CDR3 is TGTGCCAGCAGCCAAGAGGGACTAGCTCTCGATACGCAGTATTTT. Looking up the rest from reference TRBV14 and TRBJ2-3 gives the full variable domain: EAGVTQFPSHSVIEKGQTVTLRCDPISGHDNLYWYRRVMGKEIKFLLHFVKESKQDESGMPNNRFLAERTGGTYSTLKVQPAELEDSGVYFCASSQEGLALDTQYFGPGTRLTVL.

The V gene is TRBV7-9, the J gene TRBJ1-5; no definite D call. Trimming took 1 base from V and 2 from J, leaving 6 bases between them. The CDR3 runs 14 residues. Germline lookup yields CDR1 SEHNR and CDR2 FQNEAQ (reference sequence). The CDR3 is CASSLGSGNQPQHF. As DNA, the CDR3 is TGTGCCAGCAGCTTAGGGAGTGGCAATCAGCCCCAGCATTTT. Supplemented by reference TRBV7-9 and TRBJ1-5, the full variable domain reads DTGVSQNPRHKITKRGQNVTFRCDPISEHNRLYWYRQTLGQGPEFLTYFQNEAQLEKSRLLSDRFSAERPKGSFSTLEIQRTEQGDSAMYLCASSLGSGNQPQHFGDGTRLSIL.

This clonotype occurred many times. This rearrangement joins TRBV20-1 to TRBJ2-1; the match to TRBD1 covers 8 bases. The CDR3 covers 15 residues. Germline V gene lookup returns CDR1 DFQATT and CDR2 SNEGSKA (reference sequence). Trimming at V came to 5 bases and at J to 3 bases, leaving 9 bases not matched to a gene. CDR3 loop: CSADKGTGFYNEQFF. CDR3 in DNA: TGCAGTGCTGACAAAGGGACAGGTTTCTACAATGAGCAGTTCTTC.

This clonotype was picked up a small number of times. An end of the junction does not agree with germline; a read error may underlie this. V is TRBV6-5 and J is TRBJ1-5, with 12 bases lining up with TRBD1. This CDR3 spans 18 amino acids. CDR1 MNHEY and CDR2 SVGAGI come from the germline V gene. The CDR3 protein is CACSYSGTGGFGNQPQHF. The CDR3 bases are TGTGCCTGCAGTTACTCCGGGACAGGGGGCTTCGGCAATCAGCCCCAGCATTTT.

The V and J genes are TRBV6-2 or TRBV6-3 and TRBJ1-5, with a tentative D call TRBD1 (5 bases). The CDR3 runs to 14 residues. CDR1 and CDR2 from the germline V gene are MNHEY and SVGEGT. V gave up 6 bases and J gave up 9 bases, with 18 bases separating them. CDR3 in amino acids: CASSNTGGSRPQHF. In DNA, the CDR3 is TGTGCCAGCAGCAATACGGGGGGGAGTCGGCCCCAGCATTTT.

This clonotype was counted between two and nine times. This chain links TRBV20-1 with TRBJ2-4; TRBD2 aligns across 7 bases. The length of the CDR3 is 12 residues. The germline V gene encodes CDR1 DFQATT and CDR2 SNEGSKA (reference sequence). The CDR3 reads CRAWGGGNIQYF. CDR3 bases: TGCAGGGCCTGGGGGGGGGGAAACATTCAGTACTTC.

This clonotype showed up many times. The chain couples TRBV6-1 to TRBJ1-4; tentative D call: TRBD1 (5 bases). The CDR3 is 12 amino acids. CDR1 and CDR2 (germline): MNHNS, SASEGT. Trimming removed 8 bases from V and 7 bases from J, with 11 bases in between. The CDR3 region has the DNA TGTGCCAGCCAAAGAGGGACTGAAAAACTGTTTTTT. Translation gives CASQRGTEKLFF.

This clonotype was detected many times. The chain is built from TRBV6-6 and TRBJ2-7; 7 bases agree with TRBD1. Germline V gives CDR1 MNHNY, CDR2 SVGAGI (reference sequence). CDR3 length: 14 amino acids. J was trimmed by 3 bases and V by 2 bases; bases with no gene match: 4. The DNA for the CDR3 is TGTGCCAGCAGTTACAGGGACAGATACTACGAGCAGTACTTC. Its translation is CASSYRDRYYEQYF.

This clonotype came up many times. The V gene is TRBV6-1, the J gene TRBJ2-6; weak D call: TRBD2 (6 bases). Germline CDR1 and CDR2: MNHNS and SASEGT. Deletions cut 7 bases from V and 4 bases from J, with 17 bases between. This CDR3 contains 16 residues. The DNA for the CDR3 is TGTGCCAGCACCCCAAGGGGAGGAGGGGGGGCCAACGTCCTGACTTTC. Translated: CASTPRGGGGANVLTF.

The genes are TRBV7-2 and TRBJ2-7; possible D gene TRBD1, 6 bases. The CDR3 runs to 13 residues. Deletions cut 3 bases from V and 3 bases from J, with 9 bases between. Germline CDR1 and CDR2: SGHTA and FQGNSA. The CDR3 DNA is TGTGCCAGCAGCTTCCAGACAGGCTACGAGCAGTACTTC. Its translation is CASSFQTGYEQYF. Full variable domain (rest looked up from reference TRBV7-2 and TRBJ2-7): GAGVSQSPSNKVTEKGKDVELRCDPISGHTALYWYRQSLGQGLEFLIYFQGNSAPDKSGLPSDRFSAERTGGSVSTLTIQRTQQEDSAVYLCASSFQTGYEQYFGPGTRLTVT.

The chain couples TRBV20-1 to TRBJ2-2, with D maybe TRBD1 (6 bases). This CDR3 region has 13 residues. With 6 bases removed from V and 4 bases from J, the gap between germline ends came to 12 bases. Per germline, CDR1 DFQATT and CDR2 SNEGSKA (reference sequence). CDR3 amino acids: CSAAGTRTGELFF. For the CDR3, the DNA is TGCAGTGCGGCCGGGACACGCACCGGGGAGCTGTTTTTT.

The chain uses TRBV3-1 and TRBJ2-4; no clear D gene. Gene TRBJ2-7 matches the end of the DNA better, so the J call may be wrong. The germline gives CDR1 LGHDT, CDR2 YNNKEL (reference sequence). The CDR3 totals 13 residues. CDR3 coding DNA: TGTGCCAGCAGCCAAAGCTTGATCTACGAGCAGTACTTC. Translated, it gives CASSQSLIYEQYF.

This clonotype has a handful of counts. The V call is TRBV20-1, the J call TRBJ1-1; D might be TRBD1 (5 bases). V was shortened by 6 bases and J by 0 bases, with 14 bases between the two germline ends. Per germline, CDR1 DFQATT and CDR2 SNEGSKA (reference sequence). This CDR3 spans 14 amino acids. The CDR3 sequence: CSALEGRMNTEAFF. CDR3 sequence (DNA): TGCAGTGCCTTAGAGGGGCGAATGAACACTGAAGCTTTCTTT.

The chain couples TRBV6-1 to TRBJ2-5, with TRBD1 matching over 9 bases. Germline values: CDR1 MNHNS, CDR2 SASEGT. V trimming: 4 bases; J trimming: 1 base; junction bases outside the gene matches: 4. CDR3 length: 15 residues. The CDR3 reads CASSGQTGGQETQYF. In nucleotides, the CDR3 is TGTGCCAGCAGTGGCCAGACAGGGGGCCAAGAGACCCAGTACTTC.

The rearrangement uses TRBV20-1 and TRBJ2-1; D perhaps matches TRBD1 (6 bases). CDR1 DFQATT and CDR2 SNEGSKA come from the germline V gene (reference sequence). This CDR3 is built from 15 residues. Trimming removed 0 bases at V and 4 bases at J, with 13 bases between. Here the CDR3 DNA reads TGCAGTGCTAGAGATTCGGCAGGGGTGTACAATGAGCAGTTCTTC. Amino acids: CSARDSAGVYNEQFF.

At least ten counts were recorded for this clonotype. The V and J genes are TRBV6-1 and TRBJ2-7, with TRBD1 matching 11 bases. The germline gives CDR1 MNHNS, CDR2 SASEGT. The CDR3 totals 14 residues. V shed 8 bases, J shed 4 bases, and the junction held 7 bases outside the gene matches. CDR3 coding DNA: TGTGCCAGCCAAGGACAGGGGGCGCGATACGAGCAGTACTTC. It specifies CASQGQGARYEQYF.

This clonotype has more than one count but fewer than ten. The J gene is TRBJ1-6, the V gene TRBV6-6; a possible D gene is TRBD1 (5 bases). Trimming removed 2 bases at V and 9 bases at J, with 8 bases between. Germline CDR1 MNHNY, CDR2 SVGAGI (reference sequence). The CDR3 is 13 amino acids. This CDR3 reads CASSYGDSSPLHF. CDR3 in DNA: TGTGCCAGCAGTTACGGGGACTCTTCACCCCTCCACTTT.

The table lists this clonotype with many counts. The rearrangement joins TRBV7-7 to TRBJ2-1; D gene uncertain. CDR1 and CDR2 (germline): SSHAT, FNYEAQ (reference sequence). The V and J ends lost 2 bases and 8 bases respectively, with 13 bases between them. This CDR3 spans 14 amino acids. The CDR3 loop reads CASSLQARFDEQFF. CDR3 bases: TGTGCCAGCAGCTTACAGGCAAGGTTTGATGAGCAGTTCTTC.

The V gene is TRBV6-5, the J gene TRBJ2-7; 9 bases agree with TRBD1. This CDR3 has 15 residues. J was trimmed by 7 bases and V by 7 bases; bases with no gene match: 14. The germline V gene encodes CDR1 MNHEY and CDR2 SVGAGI. This chain's CDR3 is CASTDRTGVYNEQYF. CDR3 nucleotides: TGTGCCAGCACCGACAGGACAGGGGTCTACAATGAGCAGTACTTC.

This clonotype has a count of ten or more. The chain recombines TRBV6-1 with TRBJ1-2; D not resolved. V shed 0 bases and J shed 4 bases, with 6 bases lying between them. The CDR3 loop spans 13 amino acids. Germline V gene data show CDR1 as MNHNS and CDR2 as SASEGT. The CDR3 region is CASSEARGYGYTF. Here the CDR3 DNA reads TGTGCCAGCAGTGAAGCGCGGGGCTATGGCTACACCTTC.

This clonotype was recorded many times. V usage is TRBV29-1 and J usage is TRBJ2-1; TRBD2 agrees at 9 bases. The J segment lost 8 bases and the V segment lost 4 bases, leaving 6 bases of the junction unmatched. This CDR3 has 13 amino acids. Germline CDR1 SQVTM, CDR2 ANQGSEA. The CDR3 protein is CSVGRGGGDEQFF. For the CDR3, the DNA is TGCAGCGTTGGCCGCGGGGGGGGGGATGAGCAGTTCTTC.

This clonotype was recorded a few times. This rearrangement joins TRBV5-4 to TRBJ1-2, with D hard to call. Trimming took off 0 bases at V and 6 bases at J, with 9 bases between the two ends. CDR3 length: 13 amino acids. The V gene's germline CDR1 is SGHNT and CDR2 YYREEE (reference sequence). The CDR3 reads CASSLVDSNGYTF. The DNA of the CDR3 is TGTGCCAGCAGCTTGGTGGACTCGAATGGCTACACCTTC.

The J gene is TRBJ1-2, the V gene TRBV12-3 or TRBV12-4; D gene ambiguous. Trimming shortened V by 2 bases and J by 0 bases, and 10 bases separated the two germline ends. The CDR3 consists of 15 residues. This CDR3 reads CASSLSGSANYGYTF. The CDR3 nucleotides read TGTGCCAGCAGTTTATCTGGGAGTGCTAACTATGGCTACACCTTC.

The chain links TRBV3-1 to TRBJ2-1; 9 bases fit TRBD2. The better agreement between TRBJ2-7 and the DNA end casts doubt on the J call. The CDR3 is 18 residues long. Germline CDR1 LGHDT, CDR2 YNNKEL (reference sequence). The CDR3 loop reads CASSHAPSGVFSYNEQYF. The DNA for the CDR3 is TGTGCCAGCAGCCACGCCCCTAGCGGGGTGTTCTCCTACAATGAGCAGTACTTC.

This clonotype was observed a handful of times. Given a much more abundant clone one base away, this may be a read error. The rearrangement links TRBV18 to TRBJ2-5; D uncertain. Germline V gene sequence: CDR1 KGHSH, CDR2 LQKENI. The CDR3 sequence is 12 residues long. CDR3 bases: TGTGCCGGCTCCAACATCCAAGAGACCCAGTACTTC. This gives the protein CAGSNIQETQYF.

In its sample, this clonotype was seen a few times. The rearrangement joins TRBV2 to TRBJ2-7, with a weak D call TRBD1 (5 bases). Trimming took off 8 bases at V and 2 bases at J, with 13 bases between the two ends. Germline-derived CDR1 and CDR2 are SNHLY and FYNNEI. The CDR3 contains 13 residues. CDR3 coding DNA: TGTGCCAGCCTGTACGACAGTCCCTACGAGCAGTACTTC. The encoded protein is CASLYDSPYEQYF. Full variable domain (rest looked up from reference TRBV2 and TRBJ2-7): EPEVTQTPSHQVTQMGQEVILRCVPISNHLYFYWYRQILGQKVEFLVSFYNNEISEKSEIFDDQFSVERPDGSNFTLKIRSTKLEDSAMYFCASLYDSPYEQYFGPGTRLTVT.

This clonotype was observed a handful of times. Possible read error: a much larger clone is one base away. The chain combines TRBV2 with TRBJ2-1; TRBD1 is a possible D gene (5 bases). Near its end, the DNA agrees better with TRBJ2-7, so the J call may be wrong. The CDR3 runs 15 residues. Germline CDR1 SNHLY, CDR2 FYNNEI. CDR3 residues: CASSSDRGSYNEQYF. CDR3 in DNA: TGTGCCAGCAGTTCCGACAGAGGCTCCTACAATGAGCAGTACTTC.